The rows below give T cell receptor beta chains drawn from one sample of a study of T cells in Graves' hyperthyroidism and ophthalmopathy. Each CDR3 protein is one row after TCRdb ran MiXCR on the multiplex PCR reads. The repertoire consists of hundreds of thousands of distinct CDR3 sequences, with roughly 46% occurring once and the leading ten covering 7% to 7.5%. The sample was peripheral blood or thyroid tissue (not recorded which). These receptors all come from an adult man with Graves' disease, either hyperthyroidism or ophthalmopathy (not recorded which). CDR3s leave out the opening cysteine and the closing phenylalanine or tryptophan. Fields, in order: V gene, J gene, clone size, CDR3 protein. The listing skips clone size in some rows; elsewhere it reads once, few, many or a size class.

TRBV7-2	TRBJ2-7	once	ASSSPSGRRKSSSYEQY
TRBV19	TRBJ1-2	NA	ASSTAGTYGYT
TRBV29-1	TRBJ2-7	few	SASPGTGSYEQY
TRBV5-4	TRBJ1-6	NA	ASSSGEGPYNSPLH
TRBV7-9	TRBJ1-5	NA	ASSPYGRPNQPQH
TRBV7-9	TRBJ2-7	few	ASSYAGGDTYEQY
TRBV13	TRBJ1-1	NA	ASSPGQGAFEAF
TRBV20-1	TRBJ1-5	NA	SARPPVLGNQPQH
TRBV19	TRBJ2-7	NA	ASSIAGREAAQY
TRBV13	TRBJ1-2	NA	ASSRGQGNNGYT
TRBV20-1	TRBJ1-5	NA	SASVGTQPQH
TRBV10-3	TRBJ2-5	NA	AISESGTGGRETQY
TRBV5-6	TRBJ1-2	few	ASSDGTDAGGYT
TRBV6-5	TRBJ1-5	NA	ASSLQGHRNQPQH
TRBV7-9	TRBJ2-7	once	ASSQAAGSGYEQY
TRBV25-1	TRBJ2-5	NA	ASRPAGPGGEETQY
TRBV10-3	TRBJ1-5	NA	AISADRGYGQPQH
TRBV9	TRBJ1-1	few	ASSAGVGWQGLDTEAF
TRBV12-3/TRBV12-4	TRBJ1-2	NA	ASSFIGGAGGYT
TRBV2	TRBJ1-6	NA	ASTAQGTTSPLH
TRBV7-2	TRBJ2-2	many	ASSLRDQWAGTGELF
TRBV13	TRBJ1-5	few	ASSLGSRGLGQPQH
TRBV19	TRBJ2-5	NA	ASSDPGTRGETQY
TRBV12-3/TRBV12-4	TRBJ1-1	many	ASSLGPGLAAF
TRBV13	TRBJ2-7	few	ASSLGRQTLYEQY
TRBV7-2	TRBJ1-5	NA	ASSLGVSDQPQH
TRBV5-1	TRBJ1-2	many	ASSSIDSRYGYT
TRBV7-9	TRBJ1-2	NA	ASSGQRYSNYGYT
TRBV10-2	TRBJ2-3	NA	ASSSDGTDTQY
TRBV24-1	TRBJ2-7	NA	ATSDAGQAAYNEQY
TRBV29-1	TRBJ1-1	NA	SATRQAGGTEAF
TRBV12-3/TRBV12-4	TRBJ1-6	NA	ASSGDRAVSPLH
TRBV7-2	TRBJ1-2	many	ASSTGTGGYGYT
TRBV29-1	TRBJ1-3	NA	SQGIGQGVTGNTIY
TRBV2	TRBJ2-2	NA	ASRARGGELF
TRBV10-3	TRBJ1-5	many	ASQGAMGSNQPQH
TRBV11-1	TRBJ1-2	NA	ASSLQGRGHT